The clone carrying this T cell receptor (beta chain) showed up just once. The data derive from a study of blood T cell repertoires in COVID-19. Here immunoSEQ multiplex PCR was the method, and the copy in TCRdb shows in-frame clones only, minus some. This table has more than 150,000 clones, around 85% appearing once. There are 14 residues in the CDR3. V lost 0 bases and J 8 bases, leaving 10 bases between the germline ends. Germline V gene lookup returns CDR1 MNHNY and CDR2 SVGAGI (reference sequence). Material: peripheral blood. V is TRBV6-6 and J is TRBJ1-4, with D perhaps matching TRBD1 (5 bases). The receptor comes from a man aged 65 to 79 with active or convalescent COVID-19. The DNA of the CDR3 is TGTGCCAGCAGTTACTCGACGGAGGGGGAAAAACTGTTTTTT. Residues: CASSYSTEGEKLFF.